Following are 27 T cell receptor beta chains from one sample sequenced in a study of vaccination effects on CD4 cells after COVID-19. These TCRs' antigens remain unknown. Pools of viral peptides were used by the ViraFEST assay to expand antigen-specific CD4+ T cells ahead of sequencing. When around nine days of culture had elapsed, CD4+ T cells were isolated. PCR showed that the person got SARS-CoV-2 infection at some point between March and December 2020. Method: immunoSEQ multiplex PCR; TCRdb's copy keeps in-frame clones and lacks some. The sample carries tens of thousands of clones, 73% recorded once. Sequenced material: CD4+ T cells from PBMCs cultured with a peptide pool, taken before COVID-19 vaccination. All receptors derive from a human donor who had a prior SARS-CoV-2 infection.

The chain recombines TRBV11-1 with TRBJ2-2, with D hard to call. This CDR3 contains 14 residues. V gave up 1 base and J gave up 0 bases, with 3 bases separating them. CDR1 is SGHAT, CDR2 FQDESV, per germline (reference sequence). CDR3 bases: TGTGCCAGCAGCTTAGGGGCGAACACCGGGGAGCTGTTTTTT. Translated: CASSLGANTGELFF.

This chain uses TRBV5-1 with TRBJ2-3; TRBD2 aligns across 8 bases. Germline V gene sequence: CDR1 SGHRS, CDR2 YFSETQ. There are 14 residues in the CDR3. V gave up 5 bases and J gave up 4 bases; unmatched junction bases: 6. The CDR3 nucleotides are TGCGCCAGCAGGGATCCGGGGGGGGCAGATACGCAGTATTTT. It encodes CASRDPGGADTQYF.

The chain has TRBV3-1 (or the pseudogene TRBV3-2) and TRBJ2-1, with D hard to call. CDR1 is LGHDT and CDR2 is YNNKEL in the germline V gene (reference sequence). CDR3 length: 13 residues. Trimming took 0 bases from V and 10 from J, leaving 10 bases between them. The CDR3 loop is CASSQDRLREQFF. CDR3 DNA: TGTGCCAGCAGCCAAGATCGCCTCCGAGAGCAGTTCTTC.

This chain uses TRBV19 with TRBJ1-1; TRBD1 is a possible D gene (5 bases). Trimming pared 5 bases from V and 3 bases from J, leaving 13 bases between. In germline, CDR1 is LNHDA, CDR2 SQIVND (reference sequence). This CDR3 comprises 14 residues. CDR3 residues: CASSRLGGDTEAFF. The CDR3 DNA reads TGTGCCAGTAGTCGACTCGGAGGGGACACTGAAGCTTTCTTT.

The genes are TRBV7-9 and TRBJ2-3, with TRBD1 matching 8 bases. The CDR3 covers 15 residues. J lost 3 bases, V lost 1 base, and 3 bases had no gene match. Per germline, CDR1 SEHNR and CDR2 FQNEAQ (reference sequence). The CDR3 region is CASSLDRGKTDTQYF. CDR3 DNA sequence: TGTGCCAGCAGCTTAGACAGGGGGAAAACAGATACGCAGTATTTT.

CDR3: CASSSTTSYGYTF. The DNA of the CDR3 is TGTGCCAGCAGTTCTACCACCTCCTATGGCTACACCTTC. The gene calls are TRBV12-3 or TRBV12-4 and TRBJ1-2; D is uncertain. V lost 4 bases, J lost 4 bases, and 10 bases lay in between. This CDR3 is built from 13 residues.

The chain joins TRBV6-2 or TRBV6-3 to TRBJ1-4, with a weak D call TRBD1 (5 bases). There are 15 residues in the CDR3. The V and J ends lost 5 bases and 8 bases respectively, with 18 bases between them. Germline V gene data show CDR1 as MNHEY and CDR2 as SVGEGT. Here the CDR3 reads CASSGFGRGREKLFF. The CDR3 nucleotides read TGTGCCAGCAGTGGATTCGGAAGGGGAAGGGAAAAACTGTTTTTT.

This rearrangement joins TRBV10-3 to TRBJ2-1; D is possibly TRBD2 (5 bases). Trimming stripped 0 bases from V and 12 bases from J, with 12 bases between. The germline V gene has CDR1 ENHRY and CDR2 SYGVKD. The CDR3 totals 13 residues. This CDR3 is CAISESTRGGQFF. The CDR3 nucleotides are TGTGCCATCAGTGAGTCGACTCGAGGAGGGCAGTTCTTC.

V is TRBV7-3 and J is TRBJ1-4; 7 nucleotides line up with TRBD1. Per the germline V gene, CDR1 is SGHTA and CDR2 is FQGTGA. This CDR3 region has 15 residues. V shed 2 bases and J 2 bases; nucleotides not matched to a gene: 2. CDR3: CASSLQGVTNEKLFF. Written as DNA, the CDR3 is TGTGCCAGCAGCTTACAGGGGGTTACTAATGAAAAACTGTTTTTT.

V is TRBV4-3 and J is TRBJ2-6; TRBD1 might be the D (5 bases). CDR1 and CDR2 from the germline V gene are LGHNA and YSLEER. V was pared by 0 bases and J by 3 bases, with 12 bases between. The CDR3 contains 17 residues. CDR3 DNA: TGCGCCAGCAGCCAAGACAGGGTCCTTTTTGGGGCCAACGTCCTGACTTTC. It codes for CASSQDRVLFGANVLTF.

The chain has TRBV9 and TRBJ2-6; D unresolved. Trimming removed 3 bases at V and 1 base at J, with 8 bases between. In germline, CDR1 is SGDLS, CDR2 YYNGEE. CDR3 length: 15 amino acids. As DNA, the CDR3 is TGTGCCAGCAGCGCTTTCTCGTCTGGGGCCAACGTCCTGACTTTC. Amino acids: CASSAFSSGANVLTF.

J is TRBJ2-1 and V is TRBV9, with 7 bases lining up with TRBD2. The CDR3 consists of 14 residues. Trimming took 4 bases from V and 4 from J; bases not matched to a gene: 5. The V gene's germline CDR1 is SGDLS and CDR2 YYNGEE. CDR3 in DNA: TGTGCCAGCAGCAGCCAGGGACTATACAATGAGCAGTTCTTC. It codes for CASSSQGLYNEQFF.

The chain recombines TRBV7-2 with TRBJ1-5; 10 bases match TRBD1. Germline V gene lookup returns CDR1 SGHTA and CDR2 FQGNSA. The CDR3 covers 17 residues. J gave up 7 bases and V 5 bases, and 14 bases lay outside the gene matches. CDR3 in amino acids: CASSAGTGQGLKQPQHF. DNA for the CDR3: TGTGCCAGCAGCGCCGGAACGGGACAGGGGTTGAAACAGCCCCAGCATTTT.

The J gene is TRBJ1-2, the V gene TRBV2; possible D gene TRBD1, 6 bases. Germline CDR1 is SNHLY and CDR2 is FYNNEI. V lost 3 bases to trimming and J lost 5 bases, with 13 bases between them. CDR3 length: 14 residues. The DNA of the CDR3 is TGTGCCAGCAGTGAGGAGGACAGCTCTTATGGCTACACCTTC. It translates to CASSEEDSSYGYTF.

The rearrangement links TRBV20-1 to TRBJ2-1; tentatively, D is TRBD1 or TRBD2 (6 bases each). Germline loops: CDR1 DFQATT, CDR2 SNEGSKA (reference sequence). CDR3 length: 11 residues. Here the CDR3 DNA reads TGCAGGGTGCGAGGGGGAGGTGAGCAGTTCTTC. Encoded protein: CRVRGGGEQFF.

The chain couples TRBV4-1 to TRBJ2-4, with 12 bases fitting TRBD2. Germline CDR1 and CDR2: MGHRA and YSYEKL. The ends lost 2 bases at V and 0 bases at J; junction bases unmatched: 8. The CDR3 has 19 residues. The CDR3 is CASSQTLTSGGLAKNIQYF. The CDR3 nucleotides are TGCGCCAGCAGCCAAACGCTGACTAGCGGGGGTCTAGCCAAAAACATTCAGTACTTC.

The chain is built from TRBV7-9 and TRBJ1-1; 8 nucleotides agree with TRBD1. The germline gives CDR1 SEHNR, CDR2 FQNEAQ (reference sequence). The CDR3 has 15 amino acids. The V and J ends lost 7 bases and 2 bases, in that order; junction bases with no gene match: 9. DNA of the CDR3: TGTGCCAGCAACTTTAACAGGGGGGTAAACACTGAAGCTTTCTTT. Translating gives CASNFNRGVNTEAFF. Based on the CDR3 plus reference TRBV7-9 and TRBJ1-1, the full variable domain is DTGVSQNPRHKITKRGQNVTFRCDPISEHNRLYWYRQTLGQGPEFLTYFQNEAQLEKSRLLSDRFSAERPKGSFSTLEIQRTEQGDSAMYLCASNFNRGVNTEAFFGQGTRLTVV.

The genes are TRBV4-1 and TRBJ2-3; 8 bases are a match to TRBD1. Germline CDR1 is MGHRA and CDR2 is YSYEKL. Trimming took 4 bases from V and 0 from J; bases not matched to a gene: 6. This CDR3 has 16 amino acids. The CDR3 DNA reads TGCGCCAGCAGCCGACAGGGGACCCCTAGCACAGATACGCAGTATTTT. This codes for CASSRQGTPSTDTQYF.

The chain recombines TRBV7-9 with TRBJ1-3, with D unclear. The CDR3 has 13 amino acids. Germline V gives CDR1 SEHNR, CDR2 FQNEAQ (reference sequence). V was pared by 5 bases and J by 4 bases, with 9 bases between. The CDR3: CASSQTRGNTIYF. The DNA of the CDR3 is TGTGCCAGCAGCCAGACACGCGGAAACACCATATATTTT.

CDR3 coding DNA: TGTGCCAGCAGTTACTCGATGGCACTAGCGGGTGCAGATACGCAGTATTTT. Its translation: CASSYSMALAGADTQYF. The rearrangement uses TRBV6-2 or TRBV6-3 and TRBJ2-3; TRBD2 aligns across 9 bases. V was clipped by 0 bases and J by 4 bases; unmatched bases: 8. Looked up from germline, CDR1 is MNHEY and CDR2 is SVGEGT. This CDR3 region has 17 residues.

The chain employs TRBV18 and TRBJ2-5, with a possible D match to TRBD2 (5 bases). The CDR3 extends over 13 amino acids. The germline V and J ends were trimmed by 3 bases and 2 bases, with 7 bases remaining between them. CDR1 and CDR2 (germline): KGHSH, LQKENI. Here the CDR3 DNA reads TGTGCCAGCTCACCTGTAGCGCAAGAGACCCAGTACTTC. Translating gives CASSPVAQETQYF. Full variable domain (outside the CDR3, taken from reference TRBV18 and TRBJ2-5): NAGVMQNPRHLVRRRGQEARLRCSPMKGHSHVYWYRQLPEEGLKFMVYLQKENIIDESGMPKERFSAEFPKEGPSILRIQQVVRGDSAAYFCASSPVAQETQYFGPGTRLLVL.

V and J are TRBV5-4 and TRBJ2-2; 7 nucleotides agree with TRBD2. The CDR3 sequence is 15 residues long. Per the germline V gene, CDR1 is SGHNT and CDR2 is YYREEE (reference sequence). The ends lost 3 bases at V and 2 bases at J; junction bases unmatched: 4. Here the CDR3 DNA reads TGTGCCAGCAGCTCCAGCGGGATAAACACCGGGGAGCTGTTTTTT. Translating gives CASSSSGINTGELFF.

The CDR3: CASSPGGASTQYF. In DNA form, the CDR3 reads TGTGCCAGCAGTCCAGGGGGAGCCTCAACCCAGTACTTC. V is TRBV6-2 or TRBV6-3 and J is TRBJ2-5, with 7 positions matching TRBD1. The CDR3 loop spans 13 amino acids. Trimming cost V 5 bases and J 8 bases; bases outside gene matches: 8. Germline lookup yields CDR1 MNHEY and CDR2 SVGEGT.

In this sample, this clone turned up a few times. The CDR3 DNA follows: TGTGCCAGCAGTTTCCCCAAGCGAGGTTTTGCGGACAGCAACAGCTCCTACGAGCAGTACTTC. This gives the protein CASSFPKRGFADSNSSYEQYF. The gene calls are TRBV27 and TRBJ2-7, with a weak D call TRBD1 (6 bases). Trimming took 3 bases from V and 0 from J, leaving 30 bases between them. The CDR3 runs to 21 residues. Germline V gives CDR1 MNHEY, CDR2 SMNVEV (reference sequence).

The rearrangement joins TRBV5-1 to TRBJ2-7; D not resolved. The germline CDR1 and CDR2 sequences are SGHRS and YFSETQ. V shed 4 bases and J shed 4 bases, with 9 bases lying between them. This CDR3 has 12 amino acids. The DNA for the CDR3 is TGCGCCAGCAGCCAAGACACTTACGAGCAGTACTTC. Amino acid sequence: CASSQDTYEQYF.

This clone has just a few counts. The chain has TRBV5-1 and TRBJ2-3; no reliable D call. Germline loops: CDR1 SGHRS, CDR2 YFSETQ. V lost 4 bases to trimming and J lost 1 base, with 13 bases between them. The CDR3 has 15 residues. CDR3 bases: TGCGCCAGCAGCGGAACTGACCGGCGCACAGATACGCAGTATTTT. Protein: CASSGTDRRTDTQYF. The variable domain in full, completed from reference TRBV5-1 and TRBJ2-3, reads KAGVTQTPRYLIKTRGQQVTLSCSPISGHRSVSWYQQTPGQGLQFLFEYFSETQRNKGNFPGRFSGRQFSNSRSEMNVSTLELGDSALYLCASSGTDRRTDTQYFGPGTRLTVL.

This sequence joins TRBV5-5 and TRBJ1-4; D remains unclear. In germline, CDR1 is SGHKS, CDR2 YYEKEE (reference sequence). The CDR3 runs to 14 residues. V shed 5 bases and J shed 5 bases, with 13 bases lying between them. The CDR3, as DNA: TGTGCCAGCAGAAACCCCGGGTGGAATGAAAAACTGTTTTTT. Translating gives CASRNPGWNEKLFF. Complete variable domain (other parts from reference TRBV5-5 and TRBJ1-4): DAGVTQSPTHLIKTRGQQVTLRCSPISGHKSVSWYQQVLGQGPQFIFQYYEKEERGRGNFPDRFSARQFPNYSSELNVNALLLGDSALYLCASRNPGWNEKLFFGSGTQLSVL.